These T cell receptor beta chains were read from a single sample in a study of blood T cell repertoires in COVID-19. Produced via immunoSEQ multiplex PCR; TCRdb's table is partial and in-frame only. This sample yields around 260,000 clones, of which 80% to 90% are seen a single time; 4.2% belongs to the top ten. Source material: peripheral blood. The receptors derive from a man in his 60s with acute or convalescent COVID-19. Both conserved end residues are part of each CDR3. D genes are given only for firm matches. Clone size appears in some rows only: once, few, many, or a class for an expanded clone.

>TRBV7-3|TRBD1|few
CASSLQGDTEAFF
>TRBV27|TRBD1|few
CASSFRRTGDNTEAFF
>TRBV5-1|TRBD1|-
CASSFVTGGGTEAFF
>TRBV6-5|-|-
CASRQYYGYTF
>TRBV27|-|-
CASSQWSGELFF
>TRBV3-1/TRBV3-2|TRBD1|-
CASSQDRAGGNYGYTF
>TRBV25-1|-|-
CASSEGGASNTEAFF
>TRBV9|-|-
CASSVGDSSYEQYF
>TRBV12-3/TRBV12-4|-|-
CASRAQKNQPQHF
>TRBV7-2|-|-
CASSLGAGGNQPQHF
>TRBV2|-|once
CASSLRGTSSYNEQFF
>TRBV9|TRBD2|-
CASSESSGTWPGTDTQYF
>TRBV9|TRBD2|-
CASSRLAGGYEQYF